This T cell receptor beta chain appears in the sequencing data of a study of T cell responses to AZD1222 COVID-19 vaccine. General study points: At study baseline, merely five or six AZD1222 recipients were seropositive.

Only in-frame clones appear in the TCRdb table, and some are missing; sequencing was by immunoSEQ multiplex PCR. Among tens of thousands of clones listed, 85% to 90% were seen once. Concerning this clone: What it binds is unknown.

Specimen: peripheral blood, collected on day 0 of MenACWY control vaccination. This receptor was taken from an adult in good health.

CDR3 amino acids: CASRGDYEQYF. DNA for the CDR3: TGTGCCAGCAGGGGAGACTACGAGCAGTACTTC. The gene calls are TRBV27 and TRBJ2-7, with D possibly matching TRBD2 (5 bases). The CDR3 loop spans 11 amino acids. V dropped 6 bases and J dropped 3 bases, with 6 bases sitting between them. Germline V gene data show CDR1 as MNHEY and CDR2 as SMNVEV (reference sequence).